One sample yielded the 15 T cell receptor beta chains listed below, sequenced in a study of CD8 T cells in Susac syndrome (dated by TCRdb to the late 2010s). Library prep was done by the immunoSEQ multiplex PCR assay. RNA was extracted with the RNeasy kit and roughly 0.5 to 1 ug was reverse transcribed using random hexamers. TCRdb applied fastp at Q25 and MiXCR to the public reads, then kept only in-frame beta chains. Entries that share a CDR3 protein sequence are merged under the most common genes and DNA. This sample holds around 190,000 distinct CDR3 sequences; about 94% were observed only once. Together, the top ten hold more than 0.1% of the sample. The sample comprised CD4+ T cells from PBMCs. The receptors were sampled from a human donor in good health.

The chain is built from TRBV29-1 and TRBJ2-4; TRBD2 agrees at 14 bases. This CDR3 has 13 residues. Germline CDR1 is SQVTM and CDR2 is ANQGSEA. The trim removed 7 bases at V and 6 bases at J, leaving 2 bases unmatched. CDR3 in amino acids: CSGGLAGANIQYF. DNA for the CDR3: TGCAGCGGGGGACTAGCGGGAGCAAACATTCAGTACTTC.

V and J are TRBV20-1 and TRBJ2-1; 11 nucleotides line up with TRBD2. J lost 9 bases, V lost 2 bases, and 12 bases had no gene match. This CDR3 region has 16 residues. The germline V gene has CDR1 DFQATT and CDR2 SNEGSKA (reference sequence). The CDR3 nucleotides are TGCAGTGCTAGAAACCCGAGGACTAGCGGGCCCGGTGAGCAGTTCTTC. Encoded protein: CSARNPRTSGPGEQFF.

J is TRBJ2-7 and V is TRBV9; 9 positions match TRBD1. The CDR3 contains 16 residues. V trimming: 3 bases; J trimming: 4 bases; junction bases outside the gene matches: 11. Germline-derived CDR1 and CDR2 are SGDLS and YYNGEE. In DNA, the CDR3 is TGTGCCAGCAGCGCAAGAATACGGGACAGGGTATACGAGCAGTACTTC. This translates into CASSARIRDRVYEQYF. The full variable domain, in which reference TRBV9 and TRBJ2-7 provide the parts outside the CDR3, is DSGVTQTPKHLITATGQRVTLRCSPRSGDLSVYWYQQSLDQGLQFLIQYYNGEERAKGNILERFSAQQFPDLHSELNLSSLELGDSALYFCASSARIRDRVYEQYFGPGTRLTVT.

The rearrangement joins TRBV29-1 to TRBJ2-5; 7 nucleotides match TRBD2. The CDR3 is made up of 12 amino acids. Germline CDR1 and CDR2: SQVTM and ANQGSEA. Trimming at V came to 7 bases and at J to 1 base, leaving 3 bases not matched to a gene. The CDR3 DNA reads TGCAGCGCGGCGGGAGCCCAAGAGACCCAGTACTTC. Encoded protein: CSAAGAQETQYF.

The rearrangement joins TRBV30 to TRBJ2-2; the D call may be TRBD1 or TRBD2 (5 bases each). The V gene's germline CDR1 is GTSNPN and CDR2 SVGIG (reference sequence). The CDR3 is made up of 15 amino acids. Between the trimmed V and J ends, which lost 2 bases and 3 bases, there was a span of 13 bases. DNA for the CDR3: TGTGCCTGGAGTAAACGGGGCGGCCACACCGGGGAGCTGTTTTTT. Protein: CAWSKRGGHTGELFF.

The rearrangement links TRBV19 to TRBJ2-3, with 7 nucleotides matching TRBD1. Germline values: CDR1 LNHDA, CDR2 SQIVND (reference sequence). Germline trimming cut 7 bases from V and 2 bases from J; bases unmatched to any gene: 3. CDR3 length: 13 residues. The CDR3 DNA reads TGTGCCAGTACCGGGACAGTCACAGATACGCAGTATTTT. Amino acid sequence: CASTGTVTDTQYF.

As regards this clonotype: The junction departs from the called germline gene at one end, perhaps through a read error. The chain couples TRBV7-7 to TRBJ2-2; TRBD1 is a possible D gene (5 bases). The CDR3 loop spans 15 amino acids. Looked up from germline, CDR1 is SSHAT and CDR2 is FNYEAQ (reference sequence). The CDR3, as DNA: TGTGCTAGCAGCTTGAGACAGCCCGGTACCGGGGAGCTGTTTTTT. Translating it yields CASSLRQPGTGELFF.

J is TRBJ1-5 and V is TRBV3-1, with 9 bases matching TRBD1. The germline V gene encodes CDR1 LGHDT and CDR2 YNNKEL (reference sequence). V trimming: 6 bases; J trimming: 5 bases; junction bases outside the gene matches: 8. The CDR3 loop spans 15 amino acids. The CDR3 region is CASSPGTGGYQPQHF. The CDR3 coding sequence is TGTGCCAGCAGTCCAGGCACAGGGGGCTATCAGCCCCAGCATTTT.

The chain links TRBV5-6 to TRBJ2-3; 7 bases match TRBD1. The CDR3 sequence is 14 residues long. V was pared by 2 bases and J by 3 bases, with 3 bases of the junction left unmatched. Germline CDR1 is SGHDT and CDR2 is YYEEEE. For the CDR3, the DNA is TGTGCCAGCAGCTTTGAGACAGGGACAGATACGCAGTATTTT. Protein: CASSFETGTDTQYF.

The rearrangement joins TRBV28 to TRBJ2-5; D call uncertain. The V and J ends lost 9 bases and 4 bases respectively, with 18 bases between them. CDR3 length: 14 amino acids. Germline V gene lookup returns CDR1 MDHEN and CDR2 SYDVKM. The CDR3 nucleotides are TGTGCCAGTAAATCGACCCTCCTGGGAGAGACCCAGTACTTC. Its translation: CASKSTLLGETQYF.

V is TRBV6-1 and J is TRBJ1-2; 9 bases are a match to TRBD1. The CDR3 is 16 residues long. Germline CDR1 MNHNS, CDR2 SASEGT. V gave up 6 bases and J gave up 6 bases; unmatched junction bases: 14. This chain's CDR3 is CASSQRTGTGLNGYTF. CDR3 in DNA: TGTGCCAGCAGCCAACGCACGGGGACAGGGTTGAATGGCTACACCTTC.

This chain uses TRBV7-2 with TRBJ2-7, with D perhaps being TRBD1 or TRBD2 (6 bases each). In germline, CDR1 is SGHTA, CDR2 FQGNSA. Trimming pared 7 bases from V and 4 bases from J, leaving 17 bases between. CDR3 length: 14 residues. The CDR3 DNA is TGTGCCAGCAACCTAAGGGGGGCCGAGTACGAGCAGTACTTC. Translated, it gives CASNLRGAEYEQYF.

For the CDR3, the DNA is TGCGCCAGCAGCCAAGCTACCGAGAAAAACATTCAGTACTTC. This translates into CASSQATEKNIQYF. This chain connects TRBV4-3 to TRBJ2-4; D unresolved. V was clipped by 1 base and J by 4 bases, with 8 bases between them. The CDR3 is made up of 14 amino acids. CDR1 and CDR2 (germline): LGHNA, YSLEER.

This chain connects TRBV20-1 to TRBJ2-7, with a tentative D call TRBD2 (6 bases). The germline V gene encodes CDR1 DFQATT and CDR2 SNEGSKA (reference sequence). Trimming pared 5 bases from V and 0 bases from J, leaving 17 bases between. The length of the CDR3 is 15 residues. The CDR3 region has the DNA TGCAGTGCTTTAACGGGACTCCTGAGCTCCTACGAGCAGTACTTC. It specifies CSALTGLLSSYEQYF.

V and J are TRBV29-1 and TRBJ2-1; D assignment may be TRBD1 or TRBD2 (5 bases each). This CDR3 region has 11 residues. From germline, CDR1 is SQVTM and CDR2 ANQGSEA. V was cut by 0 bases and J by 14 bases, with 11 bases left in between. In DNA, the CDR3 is TGCAGCGTTGAAGACGGGGCTGTTAAGTTCTTC. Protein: CSVEDGAVKFF.